The T cell receptor beta chain under discussion was sequenced for a study of T cells after yellow fever vaccination. General study findings and limits: Clonotypes appearing in both CD4 and CD8 compartments existed, and their share was small.

Note on this clonotype: Antigen: not known.

TCRdb fed the 5' RACE reads into MiXCR, producing one record per CDR3 protein. Among fewer than 500,000 distinct CDR3 sequences listed, roughly a sixth were seen once. This receptor was identified in a young man who received the YFV17D yellow fever vaccine. The sequences come from PBMCs, collected before the yellow fever booster vaccination.

The CDR3 DNA is TGCAGTGCTAGACTGTACGGGGGGCCAGGGGAGACCCAGTACTTC. Its protein product is CSARLYGGPGETQYF. This chain links TRBV20-1 with TRBJ2-5; maybe TRBD2 (7 bases). Germline V CDR1 and CDR2: DFQATT, SNEGSKA (reference sequence). The CDR3 has 15 residues. The V end was cut by 2 bases, the J end by 5 bases, with 18 bases between.